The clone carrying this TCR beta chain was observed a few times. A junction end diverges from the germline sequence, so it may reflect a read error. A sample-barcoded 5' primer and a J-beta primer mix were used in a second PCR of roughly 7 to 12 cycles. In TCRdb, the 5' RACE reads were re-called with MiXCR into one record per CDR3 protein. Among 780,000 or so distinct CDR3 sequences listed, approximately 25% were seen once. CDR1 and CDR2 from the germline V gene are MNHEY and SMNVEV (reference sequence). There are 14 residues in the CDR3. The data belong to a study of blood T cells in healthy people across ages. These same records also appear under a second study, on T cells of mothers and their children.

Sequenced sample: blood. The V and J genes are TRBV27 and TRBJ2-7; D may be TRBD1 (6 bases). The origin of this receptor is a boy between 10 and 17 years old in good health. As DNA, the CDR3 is TGTGCCGGCAGTTCACAGGGTTCCTTGGGAGAGCAGTACTTC. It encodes CAGSSQGSLGEQYF.